This T cell receptor (beta chain) stems from a study of CD8 T cells in ankylosing spondylitis. General study points: Seemingly distinctive of ankylosing spondylitis blood was a TCR beta motif formed by eight highly homologous variants.

Details on this clonotype: Its target is unknown.

Quantitative 5'-RACE with molecular barcodes produced the TCR beta libraries. MiXCR was run by TCRdb on the 5' RACE reads, yielding one entry per CDR3 protein. Seen here are about 220,000 distinct CDR3 sequences, around 19% observed once, and the top ten hold roughly 42%. Material for sequencing was blood, either unsorted or a sorted T cell fraction (not recorded which). This clonotype originated in a male donor with ankylosing spondylitis.

In nucleotides, the CDR3 is TGTGCCAGCAGCTTTCCTCGGGACCGCGGGGGCGGCTACGAGCAGTACTTC. Its translation is CASSFPRDRGGGYEQYF. V and J are TRBV7-8 and TRBJ2-7, with TRBD2 as a possible D gene (7 bases). V was shortened by 3 bases and J by 3 bases, with 21 bases between the two germline ends. This CDR3 has 17 residues. Per germline, CDR1 SGHVS and CDR2 FQNEAQ.